This T cell receptor (beta chain) originates from a study of cytomegalovirus exposure and HLA in healthy donors. General study findings and limits: A later analysis found TCR association rates differed by HLA locus, highest for DRB1 and lowest for HLA-C. Available immune exposure information was restricted to CMV serostatus only. It was reported in a later analysis that an Asian-associated ancestry cluster showed fewer N-insertions than the roughly 670-donor mean.

Comments on this clone: The antigen is undetermined.

V lost 3 bases and J lost 6, with 11 bases in between. CDR1 and CDR2 (germline): SGHNT, YYREEE (reference sequence). The CDR3 runs 13 residues. The primer mix had 60 Vbeta and 13 Jbeta primers. The table came from immunoSEQ multiplex PCR; TCRdb's copy has only in-frame clones and leaves some out. The sample includes 55,000 to 75,000 clones, 60% to 80% seen only once; the top ten take around 2.8%. The sequenced material came from PBMCs. This TCR was recovered from a man aged 30-40 years in good health and CMV-seronegative. The rearrangement joins TRBV5-4 to TRBJ2-3; D possibly corresponds to TRBD2 (5 bases). The CDR3 DNA reads TGTGCCAGCAGCTCGACGGGATGGGATACGCAGTATTTT. This codes for CASSSTGWDTQYF.